This TCR beta chain was documented in a study of blood T cell repertoires in COVID-19. As processed by the authors: How many nucleated cells were present was estimated from reference gene primer amplification. The method was immunoSEQ multiplex PCR; TCRdb's version includes in-frame clones alone and lacks a portion of them. V and J calls and clone size are copied from that table; D and trimming were computed from the DNA. The repertoire has about 290,000 clones, 75% to 90% of them found once; the top ten carry less than 2%. Enrolled through a virtual design, the participants were between about 18 and 100 years of age and came from about two dozen US areas. Cohort placement rested on clinical history that participants reported themselves. Recovery among Cohort 3 donors was established by two negative PCRs, clearance, or symptom resolution. The CDR3 runs to 13 residues. CDR1 is SGDLS and CDR2 is YYNGEE in the germline V gene. Trimming cost V 4 bases and J 7 bases; bases outside gene matches: 6.

The receptor was derived from a woman aged 40 to 55 who had recovered from COVID-19. The sequenced material came from PBMCs or T cells enriched from blood (not recorded which). V and J are TRBV9 and TRBJ1-2; TRBD1 matches 8 bases. The CDR3 here is CASSHDRGFGYTF. The CDR3, as DNA: TGTGCCAGCAGCCACGACAGGGGTTTTGGCTACACCTTC.